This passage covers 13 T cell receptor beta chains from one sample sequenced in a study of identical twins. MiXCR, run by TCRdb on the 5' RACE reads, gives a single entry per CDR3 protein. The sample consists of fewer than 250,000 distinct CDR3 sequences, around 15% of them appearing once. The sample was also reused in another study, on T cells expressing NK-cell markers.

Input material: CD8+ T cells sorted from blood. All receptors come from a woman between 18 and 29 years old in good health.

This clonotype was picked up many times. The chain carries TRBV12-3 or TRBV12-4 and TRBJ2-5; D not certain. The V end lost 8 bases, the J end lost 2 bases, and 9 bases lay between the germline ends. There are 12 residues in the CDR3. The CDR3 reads CASGSPQETQYF. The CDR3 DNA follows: TGTGCCAGCGGGTCCCCACAAGAGACCCAGTACTTC.

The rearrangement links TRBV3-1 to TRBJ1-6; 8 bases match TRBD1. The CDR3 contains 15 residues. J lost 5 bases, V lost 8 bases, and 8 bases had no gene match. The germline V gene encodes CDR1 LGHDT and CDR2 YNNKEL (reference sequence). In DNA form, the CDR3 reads TGTGCCAGCGAGCCCGGGACAGGTCATAATTCACCCCTCCACTTT. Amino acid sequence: CASEPGTGHNSPLHF.

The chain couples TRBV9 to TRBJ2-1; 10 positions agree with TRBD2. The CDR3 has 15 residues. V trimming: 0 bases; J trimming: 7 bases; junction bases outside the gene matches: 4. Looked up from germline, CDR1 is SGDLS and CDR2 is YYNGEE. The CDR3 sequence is CASSVAASGSNEQFF. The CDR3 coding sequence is TGTGCCAGCAGCGTAGCGGCTAGCGGGAGTAATGAGCAGTTCTTC.

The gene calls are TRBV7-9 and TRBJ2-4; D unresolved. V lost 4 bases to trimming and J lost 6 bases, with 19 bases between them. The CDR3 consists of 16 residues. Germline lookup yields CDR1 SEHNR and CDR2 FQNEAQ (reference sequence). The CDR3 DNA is TGTGCCAGCAGCTCCACACCTTCAGTGCACCTAAACATTCAGTACTTC. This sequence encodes CASSSTPSVHLNIQYF.

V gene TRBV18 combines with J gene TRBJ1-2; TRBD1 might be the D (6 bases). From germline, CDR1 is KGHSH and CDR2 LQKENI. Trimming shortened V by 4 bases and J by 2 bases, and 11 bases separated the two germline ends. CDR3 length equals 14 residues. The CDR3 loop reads CASSQEGQNYGYTF. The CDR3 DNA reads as TGTGCCAGCTCACAAGAAGGACAGAACTATGGCTACACCTTC. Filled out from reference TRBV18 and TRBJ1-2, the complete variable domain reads NAGVMQNPRHLVRRRGQEARLRCSPMKGHSHVYWYRQLPEEGLKFMVYLQKENIIDESGMPKERFSAEFPKEGPSILRIQQVVRGDSAAYFCASSQEGQNYGYTFGSGTRLTVV.

CDR3 sequence reads: CASSDRRTQGGTPLHF. Written as DNA, the CDR3 is TGTGCCAGCAGTGACCGCCGGACACAGGGCGGCACACCCCTCCACTTT. V gene TRBV6-1 combines with J gene TRBJ1-6; D is possibly TRBD1 (6 bases). Per the germline V gene, CDR1 is MNHNS and CDR2 is SASEGT. The CDR3 is 16 residues long. Deletions cut 3 bases from V and 11 bases from J, with 20 bases between.

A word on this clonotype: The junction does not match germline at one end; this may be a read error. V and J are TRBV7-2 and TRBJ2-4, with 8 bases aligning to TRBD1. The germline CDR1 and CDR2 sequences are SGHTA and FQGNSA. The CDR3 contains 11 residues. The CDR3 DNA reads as TGTGCCAGCAGCTTAGGGGACAGGAGAGTATTC. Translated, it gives CASSLGDRRVF.

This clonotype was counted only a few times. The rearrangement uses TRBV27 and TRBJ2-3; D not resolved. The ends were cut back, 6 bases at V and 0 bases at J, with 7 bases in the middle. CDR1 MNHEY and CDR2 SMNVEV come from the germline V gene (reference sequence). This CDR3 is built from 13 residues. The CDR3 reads CASRPISTDTQYF. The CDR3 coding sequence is TGTGCCAGCAGACCTATTAGCACAGATACGCAGTATTTT.

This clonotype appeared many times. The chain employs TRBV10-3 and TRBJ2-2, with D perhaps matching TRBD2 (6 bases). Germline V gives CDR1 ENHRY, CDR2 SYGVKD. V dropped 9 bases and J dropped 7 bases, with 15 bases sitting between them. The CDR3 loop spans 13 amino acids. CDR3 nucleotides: TGTGCCATGAAGACTAGTAAGGGCGGGGAGCTGTTTTTT. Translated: CAMKTSKGGELFF.

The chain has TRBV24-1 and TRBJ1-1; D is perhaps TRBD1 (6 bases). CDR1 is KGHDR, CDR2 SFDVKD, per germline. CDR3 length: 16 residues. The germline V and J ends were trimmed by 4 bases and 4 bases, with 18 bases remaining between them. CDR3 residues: CATSDSTGYDGTEAFF. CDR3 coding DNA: TGTGCCACCAGTGACTCCACAGGGTACGATGGCACTGAAGCTTTCTTT.

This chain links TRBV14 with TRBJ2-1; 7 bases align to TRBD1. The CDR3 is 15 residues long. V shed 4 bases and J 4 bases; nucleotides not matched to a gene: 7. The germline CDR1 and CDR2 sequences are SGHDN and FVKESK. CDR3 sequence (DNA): TGTGCCAGCAGCCCCTGGGACAGCCAATACAATGAGCAGTTCTTC. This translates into CASSPWDSQYNEQFF.

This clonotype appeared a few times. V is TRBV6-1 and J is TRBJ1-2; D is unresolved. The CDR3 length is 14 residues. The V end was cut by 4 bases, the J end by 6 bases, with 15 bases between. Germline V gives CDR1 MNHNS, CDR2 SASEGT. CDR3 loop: CASSAKWPSDGYTF. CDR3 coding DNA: TGTGCCAGCAGTGCTAAGTGGCCGTCGGATGGCTACACCTTC.

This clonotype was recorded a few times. The chain's CDR3 is CASSQAGGRTYEQYF. The CDR3 DNA reads as TGTGCCAGCAGCCAAGCTGGCGGGCGGACCTACGAGCAGTACTTC. The J gene is TRBJ2-7, the V gene TRBV3-1; tentative D call: TRBD2 (5 bases). Germline V gene lookup returns CDR1 LGHDT and CDR2 YNNKEL (reference sequence). The V and J ends lost 1 base and 2 bases respectively, with 12 bases between them. The CDR3 covers 15 residues.